The source of this T cell receptor beta chain is a study of blood T cell repertoires in COVID-19. CDR3 length: 15 amino acids. The J segment lost 4 bases and the V segment lost 0 bases, leaving 6 bases of the junction unmatched. CDR1 is SGHRS and CDR2 is YFSETQ in the germline V gene. Method: immunoSEQ multiplex PCR; TCRdb's copy keeps in-frame clones and lacks some. The sample lists about 150,000 clones, 75% to 90% occurring once. This TCR derives from a woman aged 40 to 50 who had been exposed to COVID-19. V is TRBV5-1 and J is TRBJ2-7; TRBD2 matches 8 bases. The sequenced sample consisted of PBMCs or T cells enriched from blood (not recorded which). As DNA, the CDR3 is TGCGCCAGCAGCTTGGAAAGCGGGGGAGGGTACGAGCAGTACTTC. This translates into CASSLESGGGYEQYF. Using reference TRBV5-1 and TRBJ2-7 for the parts outside the CDR3, the full variable domain is KAGVTQTPRYLIKTRGQQVTLSCSPISGHRSVSWYQQTPGQGLQFLFEYFSETQRNKGNFPGRFSGRQFSNSRSEMNVSTLELGDSALYLCASSLESGGGYEQYFGPGTRLTVT.